The source of this TCR beta chain is a study of blood T cell repertoires in COVID-19. Clones were read by immunoSEQ multiplex PCR, and TCRdb kept only the in-frame ones, dropping some. The sample gives over 250,000 clones, nearly 90% of which show up once; 1.9% is in the top ten. Trimming cost V 5 bases and J 2 bases, with 16 bases left between them. The CDR3 covers 15 residues. The V gene's germline CDR1 is SGHDT and CDR2 YYEEEE. This receptor was obtained from a woman between 55 and 75 years old who had recovered from COVID-19. The chain is built from TRBV5-6 and TRBJ1-1; D perhaps matches TRBD1 (6 bases). Sequenced: PBMCs or T cells enriched from blood (not recorded which). The CDR3 coding sequence is TGTGCCAGCAGTCAAAGAAGACAGGTAAACACTGAAGCTTTCTTT. This encodes CASSQRRQVNTEAFF. The entire variable domain, with the rest obtained from reference TRBV5-6 and TRBJ1-1, is as follows: DAGVTQSPTHLIKTRGQQVTLRCSPKSGHDTVSWYQQALGQGPQFIFQYYEEEERQRGNFPDRFSGHQFPNYSSELNVNALLLGDSALYLCASSQRRQVNTEAFFGQGTRLTVV.